Following are 2 T cell receptor beta chains from one sample sequenced in a study of blood T cell repertoires in COVID-19. Data came from immunoSEQ multiplex PCR; TCRdb stores just in-frame clones and leaves some out. The data contain 150,000 to 200,000 clones, 75% to 90% of them seen just once; the ten biggest clones take up 9.5% to 13%. Input material: peripheral blood. The receptors were gathered from a human donor in a cohort sampled during active COVID-19.

The chain couples TRBV12-3 or TRBV12-4 to TRBJ1-4, with D possibly TRBD1 on 5 matching bases. The CDR3 has 12 residues. The ends were cut back, 7 bases at V and 7 bases at J, with 10 bases in the middle. This CDR3 is CASTSQGEKLFF. CDR3 DNA sequence: TGTGCCAGCACCTCTCAGGGTGAAAAACTGTTTTTT.

Here the CDR3 reads CASSQERGQGRYNEQFF. CDR3 in DNA: TGTGCCAGCAGCCAAGAAAGGGGACAGGGGCGTTACAATGAGCAGTTCTTC. The chain has TRBV14 and TRBJ2-1; 10 bases map to TRBD1. The CDR3 length is 17 residues. Trimming cost V 0 bases and J 4 bases; bases outside gene matches: 6. CDR1 SGHDN and CDR2 FVKESK come from the germline V gene.